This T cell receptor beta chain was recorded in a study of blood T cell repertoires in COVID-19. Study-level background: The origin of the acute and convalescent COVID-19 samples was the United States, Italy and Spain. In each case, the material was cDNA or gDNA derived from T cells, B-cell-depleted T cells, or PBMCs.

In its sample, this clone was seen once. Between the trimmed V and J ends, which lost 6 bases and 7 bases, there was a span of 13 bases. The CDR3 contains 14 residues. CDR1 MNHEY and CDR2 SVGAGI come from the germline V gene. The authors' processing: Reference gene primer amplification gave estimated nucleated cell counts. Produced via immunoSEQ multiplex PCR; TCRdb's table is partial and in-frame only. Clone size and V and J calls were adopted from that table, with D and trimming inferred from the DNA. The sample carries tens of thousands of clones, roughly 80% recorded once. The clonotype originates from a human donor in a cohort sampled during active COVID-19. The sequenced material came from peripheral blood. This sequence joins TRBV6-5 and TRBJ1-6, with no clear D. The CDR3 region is CASRVNPKNSPLHF. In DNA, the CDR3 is TGTGCCAGCAGAGTGAACCCTAAGAATTCACCCCTCCACTTT.